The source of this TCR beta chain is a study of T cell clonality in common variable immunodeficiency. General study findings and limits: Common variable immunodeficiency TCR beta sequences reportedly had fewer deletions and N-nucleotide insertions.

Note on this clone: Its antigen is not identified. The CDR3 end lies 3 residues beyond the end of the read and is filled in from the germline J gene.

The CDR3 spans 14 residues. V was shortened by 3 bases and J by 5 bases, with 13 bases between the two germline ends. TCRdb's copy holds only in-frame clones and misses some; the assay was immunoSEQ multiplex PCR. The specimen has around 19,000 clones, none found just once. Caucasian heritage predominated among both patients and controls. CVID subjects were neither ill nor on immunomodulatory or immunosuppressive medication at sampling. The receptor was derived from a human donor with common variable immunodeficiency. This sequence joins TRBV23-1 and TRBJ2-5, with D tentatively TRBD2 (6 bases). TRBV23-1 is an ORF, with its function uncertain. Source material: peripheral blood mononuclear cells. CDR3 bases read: TGCGCCAGCAGTCACCGGAGGGGCTGGGAGACC. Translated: CASSHRRGWET. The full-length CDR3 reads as CASSHRRGWETQYF.